This T cell receptor (beta chain) appears in the sequencing data of a study of identical twins. The CDR3 length is 14 residues. The germline CDR1 and CDR2 sequences are ENHRY and SYGVKD. With 2 bases removed from V and 4 bases from J, the gap between germline ends came to 9 bases. There are many counts of this clonotype. Its antigen is not known. Only healthy Caucasians were enrolled as donors. TCRdb re-analysed the 5' RACE reads in MiXCR, keeping a single row per CDR3 protein. The sample contains under 900,000 distinct CDR3 sequences, over 15% of which appear only once. Findings and limits, study-wide: Excess low generation probability was seen in twin-shared out-of-frame alpha sequences. Interpretation of the results relied on cross-sectional statistical analysis and not on following the same donors.

These data were likewise used in another study, on T cells expressing NK-cell markers. Per that study: Among CD8+ T cells from about six donors, dominant NKG2C+ clonotypes accounted for 1.0-7.0%.

V usage is TRBV10-3 and J usage is TRBJ1-5, with a weak D call TRBD1 (5 bases). The TCR originated in a woman between 18 and 29 years old in good health. The material sequenced was PBMCs. CDR3 amino acids: CAISEGDGNQPQHF. The CDR3 region has the DNA TGTGCCATCAGTGAGGGGGACGGGAATCAGCCCCAGCATTTT.